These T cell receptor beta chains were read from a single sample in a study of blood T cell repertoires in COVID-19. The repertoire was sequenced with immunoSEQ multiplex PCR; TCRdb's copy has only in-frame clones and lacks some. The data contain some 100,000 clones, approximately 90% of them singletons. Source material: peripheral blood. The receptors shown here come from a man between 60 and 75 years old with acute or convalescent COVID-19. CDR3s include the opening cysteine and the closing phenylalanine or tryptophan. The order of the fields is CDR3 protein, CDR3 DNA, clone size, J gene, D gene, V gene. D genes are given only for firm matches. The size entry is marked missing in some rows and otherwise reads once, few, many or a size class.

CDR3: CASSPLPVTGVGEQYF; DNA: TGTGCCAGCTCACCACTGCCCGTGACGGGAGTGGGCGAGCAGTACTTC; size: .; J: TRBJ2-7; D: .; V: TRBV18
CDR3: CASSLGSGVGNEKLFF; DNA: TGTGCCAGCAGCTTGGGATCGGGGGTCGGTAATGAAAAACTGTTTTTT; size: .; J: TRBJ1-4; D: .; V: TRBV7-6
CDR3: CASSFDRGNEQFF; DNA: TGTGCCAGCAGCTTCGACAGGGGAAATGAGCAGTTCTTC; size: .; J: TRBJ2-1; D: TRBD1; V: TRBV11-2
CDR3: CASSRGGTGELFF; DNA: TGTGCCAGCAGTAGGGGGGGGACCGGGGAGCTGTTTTTT; size: .; J: TRBJ2-2; D: .; V: TRBV25-1
CDR3: CASRQQGASTDTQYF; DNA: TGTGCCAGCCGCCAACAGGGGGCGAGCACAGATACGCAGTATTTT; size: .; J: TRBJ2-3; D: TRBD1; V: TRBV6-5
CDR3: CASSFGRDRYNEKLFF; DNA: TGTGCCAGCAGTTTCGGCCGGGACAGATATAATGAAAAACTGTTTTTT; size: once; J: TRBJ1-4; D: TRBD1; V: TRBV28
CDR3: CASSIRRGNTGELFF; DNA: TGTGCCAGTAGTATACGACGGGGGAACACCGGGGAGCTGTTTTTT; size: .; J: TRBJ2-2; D: .; V: TRBV19
CDR3: CSASLAGGPADTQYF; DNA: TGCAGTGCTAGTTTAGCGGGAGGGCCTGCAGATACGCAGTATTTT; size: .; J: TRBJ2-3; D: TRBD2; V: TRBV20-1
CDR3: CASSPDGGQGVGSPLHF; DNA: TGTGCCAGCAGCCCCGATGGGGGACAGGGGGTCGGATCACCCCTCCACTTT; size: .; J: TRBJ1-6; D: TRBD1; V: TRBV11-2
CDR3: CSVRAGDGNTIYF; DNA: TGCAGCGTCCGAGCCGGGGATGGAAACACCATATATTTT; size: .; J: TRBJ1-3; D: .; V: TRBV29-1
CDR3: CAISDPRTALRGPSGNTIYF; DNA: TGTGCCATCAGTGACCCGCGGACCGCCCTGAGGGGGCCCTCTGGAAACACCATATATTTT; size: .; J: TRBJ1-3; D: TRBD1; V: TRBV10-3
CDR3: CASSLQTSGLGTDTQYF; DNA: TGTGCCAGCAGCTTACAGACTTCAGGGTTGGGGACAGATACGCAGTATTTT; size: .; J: TRBJ2-3; D: .; V: TRBV7-3
CDR3: CASSEVRSRETQYF; DNA: TGTGCCAGCAGTGAAGTGAGGAGTCGGGAGACCCAGTACTTC; size: .; J: TRBJ2-5; D: .; V: TRBV6-1
CDR3: CASSPRDRGFPTAYEQYF; DNA: TGCGCCAGCAGTCCCCGGGACAGGGGATTTCCTACCGCCTACGAGCAGTACTTC; size: .; J: TRBJ2-7; D: TRBD1; V: TRBV5-1
CDR3: CASSLTGQGTFYGYTF; DNA: TGTGCCAGCAGCCTTACGGGACAGGGGACTTTCTATGGCTACACCTTC; size: .; J: TRBJ1-2; D: TRBD1; V: TRBV7-2
CDR3: CASSVGHNSGNTIYF; DNA: TGTGCCAGCAGCGTAGGACACAACTCTGGAAACACCATATATTTT; size: .; J: TRBJ1-3; D: .; V: TRBV9
CDR3: CASSEPGLAGGDEQFF; DNA: TGTGCCAGCAGTGAACCGGGACTAGCGGGAGGGGATGAGCAGTTCTTC; size: .; J: TRBJ2-1; D: TRBD2; V: TRBV2
CDR3: CAWSPGGGQPQHF; DNA: TGTGCCTGGAGTCCTGGGGGCGGTCAGCCCCAGCATTTT; size: .; J: TRBJ1-5; D: .; V: TRBV30
CDR3: CASSPPGDYGYTF; DNA: TGTGCCAGCAGTCCTCCGGGTGACTATGGCTACACCTTC; size: .; J: TRBJ1-2; D: .; V: TRBV28
CDR3: CASIQGGRGINYGYTF; DNA: TGTGCCAGCATACAGGGGGGCAGGGGAATCAACTATGGCTACACCTTC; size: .; J: TRBJ1-2; D: TRBD1; V: TRBV2
CDR3: CASSPRGRGDTEAFF; DNA: TGTGCCAGCTCACCAAGGGGGAGGGGTGACACTGAAGCTTTCTTT; size: .; J: TRBJ1-1; D: .; V: TRBV18
CDR3: CASSMVQGNDQPQHF; DNA: TGTGCCAGTAGTATGGTTCAGGGTAACGATCAGCCCCAGCATTTT; size: .; J: TRBJ1-5; D: .; V: TRBV19
CDR3: CASSLERLAGLTDTQYF; DNA: TGTGCCAGCAGCCTGGAAAGACTAGCGGGCTTGACAGATACGCAGTATTTT; size: .; J: TRBJ2-3; D: TRBD2; V: TRBV7-2
CDR3: CASARTGSYNEQFF; DNA: TGTGCCAGCGCCCGTACAGGGTCTTACAATGAGCAGTTCTTC; size: .; J: TRBJ2-1; D: .; V: TRBV28
CDR3: CASSLLGGETEAFF; DNA: TGTGCCAGCAGCTTGCTAGGGGGGGAAACTGAAGCTTTCTTT; size: .; J: TRBJ1-1; D: .; V: TRBV13
CDR3: CASRATGGVHEQYF; DNA: TGTGCCAGCAGAGCGACAGGGGGTGTGCACGAGCAGTACTTC; size: .; J: TRBJ2-7; D: TRBD1; V: TRBV14
CDR3: CASSLESNNEQFF; DNA: TGTGCCAGCAGCTTGGAGAGTAACAATGAGCAGTTCTTC; size: .; J: TRBJ2-1; D: .; V: TRBV7-9
CDR3: CASSLRDYLNNEQFF; DNA: TGTGCCAGCAGCCTTCGGGACTATCTAAACAATGAGCAGTTCTTC; size: .; J: TRBJ2-1; D: TRBD2; V: TRBV11-1
CDR3: CASSSFSGRNGEQFF; DNA: TGTGCCAGCAGCTCGTTTAGCGGGAGGAACGGTGAGCAGTTCTTC; size: .; J: TRBJ2-1; D: TRBD2; V: TRBV7-2
CDR3: CAWSSDIRSNQPQHF; DNA: TGTGCCTGGAGCTCGGACATTAGAAGCAATCAGCCCCAGCATTTT; size: .; J: TRBJ1-5; D: .; V: TRBV30
CDR3: CASSVTSGSDEQYF; DNA: TGTGCCAGCAGTGTGACTAGCGGGAGTGACGAGCAGTACTTC; size: few; J: TRBJ2-7; D: TRBD2; V: TRBV6-6
CDR3: CAWKGQGPYGYTF; DNA: TGTGCCTGGAAGGGGCAGGGGCCCTATGGCTACACCTTC; size: once; J: TRBJ1-2; D: .; V: TRBV30
CDR3: CASSPSHNEKLFF; DNA: TGTGCCAGCTCACCTAGCCATAATGAAAAACTGTTTTTT; size: .; J: TRBJ1-4; D: .; V: TRBV18
CDR3: CSATQGGTQYF; DNA: TGCAGTGCTACCCAGGGAGGTACGCAGTATTTT; size: .; J: TRBJ2-3; D: .; V: TRBV20-1
CDR3: CASSLGGARAQETQYF; DNA: TGTGCCAGTAGTTTGGGCGGGGCTAGAGCTCAAGAGACCCAGTACTTC; size: .; J: TRBJ2-5; D: .; V: TRBV19
CDR3: CASSSHSGRPNEQFF; DNA: TGTGCCAGCAGCTCTCATAGCGGGAGACCGAATGAGCAGTTCTTC; size: .; J: TRBJ2-1; D: TRBD2; V: TRBV7-2
CDR3: CAWSVHRTGRVEQPQHF; DNA: TGTGCCTGGAGTGTACACCGGACAGGGAGGGTGGAACAGCCCCAGCATTTT; size: .; J: TRBJ1-5; D: TRBD1; V: TRBV30
CDR3: CASSQALSGGRGSYNEQFF; DNA: TGTGCCAGCAGCCAGGCCCTTTCAGGCGGGAGGGGATCCTACAATGAGCAGTTCTTC; size: .; J: TRBJ2-1; D: TRBD2; V: TRBV3-1/TRBV3-2
CDR3: CASSPHRGAYNSPLHF; DNA: TGTGCCAGCAGTCCCCACAGGGGCGCCTATAATTCACCCCTCCACTTT; size: .; J: TRBJ1-6; D: TRBD1; V: TRBV27
CDR3: CASSPQDGETEAFF; DNA: TGTGCCAGCTCACCCCAGGACGGGGAGACTGAAGCTTTCTTT; size: .; J: TRBJ1-1; D: .; V: TRBV18
CDR3: CASSPTSAGANVLTF; DNA: TGTGCCAGTAGTCCTACTAGTGCTGGGGCCAACGTCCTGACTTTC; size: .; J: TRBJ2-6; D: .; V: TRBV19
CDR3: CASSQSLSSYNEQFF; DNA: TGTGCCAGCAGTCAATCCCTGAGCTCCTACAATGAGCAGTTCTTC; size: .; J: TRBJ2-1; D: .; V: TRBV5-4
CDR3: CASRGPGNYGYTF; DNA: TGTGCCAGCAGGGGCCCAGGGAACTATGGCTACACCTTC; size: .; J: TRBJ1-2; D: .; V: TRBV12-3/TRBV12-4
CDR3: CASDRGPSGNTIYF; DNA: TGTGCCAGCGACAGGGGGCCCTCTGGAAACACCATATATTTT; size: .; J: TRBJ1-3; D: TRBD1; V: TRBV5-5
CDR3: CASGSYLRQGGVNTEAFF; DNA: TGTGCTAGTGGTTCGTACCTCCGACAGGGGGGGGTGAACACTGAAGCTTTCTTT; size: .; J: TRBJ1-1; D: TRBD1; V: TRBV12-5
CDR3: CASSLGASTDTQYF; DNA: TGCGCCAGCAGCTTGGGCGCCAGCACAGATACGCAGTATTTT; size: .; J: TRBJ2-3; D: .; V: TRBV5-1
CDR3: CASSSLGTGGRAFF; DNA: TGTGCCAGTAGTTCACTCGGGACAGGGGGCAGAGCTTTCTTT; size: .; J: TRBJ1-1; D: TRBD1; V: TRBV19
CDR3: CASSQRLAGLYNEQFF; DNA: TGTGCCAGCAGCCAAAGGCTAGCGGGACTCTACAATGAGCAGTTCTTC; size: once; J: TRBJ2-1; D: TRBD2; V: TRBV3-1/TRBV3-2
CDR3: CATSASRPTPNEKLFF; DNA: TGTGCCACCAGTGCTAGTCGCCCGACTCCTAATGAAAAACTGTTTTTT; size: .; J: TRBJ1-4; D: .; V: TRBV24-1
CDR3: CASSLFNTEAFF; DNA: TGTGCCAGCAGCCTATTTAACACTGAAGCTTTCTTT; size: .; J: TRBJ1-1; D: .; V: TRBV6-6
CDR3: CASSLLGEGGEKLFF; DNA: TGCGCCAGCAGCTTGTTGGGGGAGGGAGGTGAAAAACTGTTTTTT; size: .; J: TRBJ1-4; D: .; V: TRBV5-1
CDR3: CAWSLGQGTETQYF; DNA: TGTGCCTGGAGCCTCGGACAGGGGACGGAGACCCAGTACTTC; size: .; J: TRBJ2-5; D: TRBD1; V: TRBV30
CDR3: CASSSNGQGVWPSTF; DNA: TGTGCCAGCAGCTCTAACGGACAGGGTGTCTGGCCATCCACCTTC; size: .; J: TRBJ1-2; D: TRBD1; V: TRBV3-1/TRBV3-2
CDR3: CASSLRRAALAGYSYEQYF; DNA: TGTGCCAGCAGTTTAAGGCGTGCAGCCCTAGCGGGGTACTCCTACGAGCAGTACTTC; size: once; J: TRBJ2-7; D: TRBD2; V: TRBV28